The 4 T cell receptor beta chains below come from one sample, sequenced in a study of Graves' ophthalmopathy and Graves' hyperthyroidism. CDR3 regions of TCR beta were amplified from RNA transcripts. HTBI primers served in a first-round RT-PCR, which a second-round multiplex PCR followed. Each CDR3 protein is one row after TCRdb ran MiXCR on the multiplex PCR reads. The table has hundreds of thousands of distinct CDR3 sequences, roughly two fifths seen once. Sequencing used peripheral blood. All receptors derive from an adult man with Graves' ophthalmopathy.

The rearrangement uses TRBV10-3 and TRBJ2-6; no firm D call. Trimming removed 2 bases at V and 2 bases at J, with 10 bases between. This CDR3 spans 16 amino acids. Germline CDR1 and CDR2: ENHRY and SYGVKD. CDR3 sequence (DNA): TGTGCCATCAGTGAGGGATTGGGCACTGGGGCCAACGTCCTGACTTTC. Translating gives CAISEGLGTGANVLTF.

On this clonotype: The junction and the germline gene differ at one end; a read error may be behind it. The V and J genes are TRBV12-3 or TRBV12-4 and TRBJ2-6, with D perhaps TRBD1 or TRBD2 (5 bases each). CDR3 length equals 14 residues. CDR3 residues: CASSFRAGANALTF. CDR3 in DNA: TGTGCCAGCAGCTTCAGGGCCGGGGCCAACGCCCTGACTTTC.

Written as DNA, the CDR3 is TGCGCCAGCAGCCCGGACGGACAGGGAACAGATACGCAGTATTTT. It encodes CASSPDGQGTDTQYF. The V gene is TRBV5-1, the J gene TRBJ2-3; 8 positions agree with TRBD1. Germline CDR1 is SGHRS and CDR2 is YFSETQ. V shed 4 bases and J 3 bases; nucleotides not matched to a gene: 7. The CDR3 spans 15 residues.

Many counts were recorded for this clonotype. The chain joins TRBV29-1 to TRBJ2-7, with D possibly being TRBD2 (5 bases). In germline, CDR1 is SQVTM, CDR2 ANQGSEA. CDR3 size: 12 residues. V shed 4 bases and J shed 1 base, with 8 bases lying between them. The CDR3 nucleotides are TGCAGCGTTGCCCGGACTTCCTACGAGCAGTACTTC. Its translation is CSVARTSYEQYF.